The T cell receptor beta chain described here comes from a study of spatial heterogeneity in lung cancer. Study details: Sequencing was performed on follow-up PBMC samples when available, collected at a median of around 2 years after resection. Detected beta-chain sequences consistently exceeded alpha-chain sequences. Overall study findings and caveats: Compared with follow-up, resection was when ubiquitous expanded tumor TCRs appeared in blood more.

The study tagged each TCR cDNA molecule with a unique molecular identifier. A single record per CDR3 protein comes from TCRdb applying MiXCR to the 5' RACE reads. The data show under 150,000 distinct CDR3 sequences, 9% to 15% seen once. Per the germline V gene, CDR1 is SGHDT and CDR2 is YYEEEE. CDR3 length: 15 residues. The V end was cut by 4 bases, the J end by 2 bases, with 13 bases between. There are a few counts of this clonotype. Its antigen is not known. Time point denoted: blood at routine non-recurrence follow-up after resection. Tumor, nontumor lung or frozen PBMC supplied whole RNA, sequenced without sorting.

The receptor comes from a male donor with early-stage non-small cell lung cancer. This specimen consisted of PBMCs, obtained at follow-up. J is TRBJ2-1 and V is TRBV5-6; D gene uncertain. The CDR3 protein is CASSLSPGTYNEQFF. CDR3 in DNA: TGTGCCAGCAGCCTAAGTCCTGGGACCTACAATGAGCAGTTCTTC.